Listed below are T cell receptor beta chains from one sample, sequenced in a study of identical twins. TCRdb ran MiXCR on the 5' RACE reads and lists one entry per CDR3 protein. The profile covers 1.5 million to 2 million distinct CDR3 sequences, with about 31% appearing a single time and about 0.27% taken by the ten largest. The sequenced sample consisted of cord blood. The receptors derive from a newborn girl in good health. CDR3s include the opening cysteine and the closing phenylalanine or tryptophan. D genes are given only for firm matches. Expanded clones get a size class; other rows say once, few or many, or leave the size out.

j_gene: TRBJ2-7
abundance: -
v_gene: TRBV28
d_gene: TRBD1
CDR3aa: CAVTRTGAYEQYF
CDR3nt: TGTGCCGTAACCCGGACAGGGGCCTACGAGCAGTACTTC

j_gene: TRBJ2-1
abundance: few
v_gene: TRBV2
d_gene: TRBD2
CDR3aa: CASRNSGVSYNEQFF
CDR3nt: TGTGCCAGCAGGAATAGCGGGGTCTCCTACAATGAGCAGTTCTTC

j_gene: TRBJ2-2
abundance: -
v_gene: TRBV29-1
d_gene: TRBD1
CDR3aa: CGARRTGNTGELFF
CDR3nt: TGCGGCGCCCGCCGGACAGGGAACACCGGGGAGCTGTTTTTT

j_gene: TRBJ1-2
abundance: -
v_gene: TRBV20-1
d_gene: -
CDR3aa: CSASDLTYGYTF
CDR3nt: TGCAGTGCTTCGGACCTTACTTATGGCTACACCTTC

j_gene: TRBJ2-1
abundance: few
v_gene: TRBV9
d_gene: TRBD2
CDR3aa: CASSEAGESYNEQFF
CDR3nt: TGTGCCAGCAGCGAAGCGGGAGAGTCCTACAATGAGCAGTTCTTC

j_gene: TRBJ2-1
abundance: -
v_gene: TRBV12-3/TRBV12-4
d_gene: TRBD2
CDR3aa: CASSLTSGFFYNEQFF
CDR3nt: TGTGCCAGCAGTTTGACTAGCGGGTTCTTCTACAATGAGCAGTTCTTC

j_gene: TRBJ1-2
abundance: few
v_gene: TRBV12-3/TRBV12-4
d_gene: -
CDR3aa: CASSLARRGAYYGYTF
CDR3nt: TGTGCCAGCAGTTTAGCGCGGCGGGGGGCCTACTATGGCTACACCTTC

j_gene: TRBJ2-7
abundance: -
v_gene: TRBV20-1
d_gene: -
CDR3aa: CSATGLSGSYEQYF
CDR3nt: TGCAGTGCTACCGGACTAAGCGGCTCCTACGAGCAGTACTTC

j_gene: TRBJ1-5
abundance: -
v_gene: TRBV4-1
d_gene: -
CDR3aa: CASSQVPLGNQPQHF
CDR3nt: TGCGCCAGCAGCCAAGTTCCTTTGGGCAATCAGCCCCAGCATTTT

j_gene: TRBJ1-2
abundance: few
v_gene: TRBV3-1
d_gene: -
CDR3aa: CASSQPGSYGYTF
CDR3nt: TGCGCCAGCAGCCAACCAGGGTCCTATGGCTACACCTTC

j_gene: TRBJ1-2
abundance: few
v_gene: TRBV5-1
d_gene: -
CDR3aa: CASSSGLYYGYTF
CDR3nt: TGCGCCAGCAGTTCAGGGTTATACTATGGCTACACCTTC

j_gene: TRBJ2-7
abundance: -
v_gene: TRBV2
d_gene: -
CDR3aa: CASSLRDIYEQYF
CDR3nt: TGTGCCAGCAGCTTAAGGGACATCTACGAGCAGTACTTC

j_gene: TRBJ2-5
abundance: -
v_gene: TRBV6-2/TRBV6-3
d_gene: -
CDR3aa: CASSYPWRLGQETQYF
CDR3nt: TGTGCCAGCAGTTACCCCTGGCGATTGGGCCAAGAGACCCAGTACTTC

j_gene: TRBJ2-4
abundance: -
v_gene: TRBV5-4
d_gene: -
CDR3aa: CASSPTAGQIKNIQYF
CDR3nt: TGTGCCAGCAGCCCAACCGCCGGACAGATAAAAAACATTCAGTACTTC